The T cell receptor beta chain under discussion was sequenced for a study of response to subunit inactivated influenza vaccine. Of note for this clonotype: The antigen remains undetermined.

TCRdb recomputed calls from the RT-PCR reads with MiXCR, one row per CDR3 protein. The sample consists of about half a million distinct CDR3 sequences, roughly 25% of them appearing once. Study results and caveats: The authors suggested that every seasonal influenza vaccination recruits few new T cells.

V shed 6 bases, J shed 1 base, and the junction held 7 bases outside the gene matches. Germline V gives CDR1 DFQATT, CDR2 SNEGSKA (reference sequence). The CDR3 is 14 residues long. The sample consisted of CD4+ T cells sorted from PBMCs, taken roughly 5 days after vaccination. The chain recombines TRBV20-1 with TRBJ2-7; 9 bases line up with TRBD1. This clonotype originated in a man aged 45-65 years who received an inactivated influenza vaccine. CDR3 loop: CSATDRGLSYEQYF. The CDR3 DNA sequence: TGCAGTGCAACCGACAGGGGGTTGTCCTACGAGCAGTACTTC.